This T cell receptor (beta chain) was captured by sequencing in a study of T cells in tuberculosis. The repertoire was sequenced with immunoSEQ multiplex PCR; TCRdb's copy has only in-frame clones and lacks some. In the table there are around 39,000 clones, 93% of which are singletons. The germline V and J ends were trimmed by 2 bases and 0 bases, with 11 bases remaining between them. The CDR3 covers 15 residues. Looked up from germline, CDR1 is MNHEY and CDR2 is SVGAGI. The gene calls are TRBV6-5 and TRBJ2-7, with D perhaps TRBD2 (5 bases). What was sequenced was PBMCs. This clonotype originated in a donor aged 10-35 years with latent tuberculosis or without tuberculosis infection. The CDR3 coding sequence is TGTGCCAGCAGTTACGGGGTTCGGGGCTCCTACGAGCAGTACTTC. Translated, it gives CASSYGVRGSYEQYF.